The present T cell receptor beta chain was sequenced within a study of blood T cell repertoires in COVID-19. Overall study: Acute and convalescent COVID-19 specimens originated in the United States, Italy and Spain.

Trimming left V 0 bases short and J 4 bases short, with 10 bases between. The CDR3 spans 14 residues. Germline CDR1 reads SGDLS; CDR2 reads YYNGEE. In the original workflow: Reference gene primer amplification yielded estimated nucleated cell counts. Libraries were prepared by immunoSEQ multiplex PCR; TCRdb keeps only in-frame clonotypes and omits some of them. V and J calls plus clone size are reproduced from that table; the DNA served to infer D and trimming. The repertoire includes about 150,000 clones, approximately 90% of them detected once, and approximately 0.56% sits in the top ten. This clonotype was obtained from a man in his fifties with acute or convalescent COVID-19. Sequences were obtained from peripheral blood. V and J are TRBV9 and TRBJ1-2; no clear D. CDR3 region: CASSVGGHSYGYTF. The CDR3, as DNA: TGTGCCAGCAGCGTAGGAGGGCACAGCTATGGCTACACCTTC.